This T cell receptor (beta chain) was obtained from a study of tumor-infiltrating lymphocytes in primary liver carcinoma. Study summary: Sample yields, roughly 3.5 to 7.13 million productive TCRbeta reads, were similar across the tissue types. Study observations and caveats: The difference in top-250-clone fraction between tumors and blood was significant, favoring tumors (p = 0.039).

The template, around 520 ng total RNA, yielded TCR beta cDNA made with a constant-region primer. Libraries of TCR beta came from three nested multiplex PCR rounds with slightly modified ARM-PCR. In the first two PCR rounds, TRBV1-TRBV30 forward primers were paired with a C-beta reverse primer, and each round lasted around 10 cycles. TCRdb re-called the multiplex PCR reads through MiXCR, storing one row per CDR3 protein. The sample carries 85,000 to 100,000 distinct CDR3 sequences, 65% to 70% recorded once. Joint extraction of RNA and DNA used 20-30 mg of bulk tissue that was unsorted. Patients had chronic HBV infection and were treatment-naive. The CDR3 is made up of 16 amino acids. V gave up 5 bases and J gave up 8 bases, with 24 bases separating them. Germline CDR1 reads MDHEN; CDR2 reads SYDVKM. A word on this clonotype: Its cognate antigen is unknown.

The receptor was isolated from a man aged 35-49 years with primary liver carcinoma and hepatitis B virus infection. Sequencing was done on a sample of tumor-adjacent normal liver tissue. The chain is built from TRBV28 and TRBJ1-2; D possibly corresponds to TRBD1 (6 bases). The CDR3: CASSPSGALGLRGYTF. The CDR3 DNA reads TGTGCCAGCAGTCCATCAGGGGCATTAGGGTTAAGGGGCTACACCTTC.